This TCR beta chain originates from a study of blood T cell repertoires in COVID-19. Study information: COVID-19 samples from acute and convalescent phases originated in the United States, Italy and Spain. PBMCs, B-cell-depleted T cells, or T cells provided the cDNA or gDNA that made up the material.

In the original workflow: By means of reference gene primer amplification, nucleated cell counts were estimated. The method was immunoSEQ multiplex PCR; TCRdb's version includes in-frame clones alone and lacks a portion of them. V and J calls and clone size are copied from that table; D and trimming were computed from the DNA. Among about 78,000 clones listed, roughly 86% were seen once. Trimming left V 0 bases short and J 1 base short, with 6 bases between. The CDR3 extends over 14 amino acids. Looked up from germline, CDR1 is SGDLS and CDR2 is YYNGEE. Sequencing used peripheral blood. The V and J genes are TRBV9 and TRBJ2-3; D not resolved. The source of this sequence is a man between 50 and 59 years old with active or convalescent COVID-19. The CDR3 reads CASSVASGTDTQYF. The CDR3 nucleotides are TGTGCCAGCAGCGTAGCGAGCGGCACAGATACGCAGTATTTT.